These 23 T cell receptor beta chains were sequenced from one sample in a study of T cells after yellow fever vaccination. TCRdb independently ran MiXCR on the 5' RACE reads; one entry per CDR3 protein. Altogether a few hundred thousand distinct CDR3 sequences are present, about 8.3% being singletons, with the ten largest covering roughly 15%. Specimen: PBMCs, collected roughly 45 days after the first yellow fever vaccination. The source of these receptors is a man in his late teens or twenties who received the YFV17D yellow fever vaccine.

In this sample, this clonotype turned up many times. The chain links TRBV20-1 to TRBJ1-1; D unclear. The germline V gene encodes CDR1 DFQATT and CDR2 SNEGSKA (reference sequence). The CDR3 covers 13 residues. V lost 6 bases and J lost 1, with 12 bases in between. CDR3 nucleotide sequence: TGCAGTGCGCCCTGGGCAGGGAACACTGAAGCTTTCTTT. Residues: CSAPWAGNTEAFF.

The rearrangement links TRBV5-1 to TRBJ1-6, with 11 bases identical to TRBD1. The CDR3 is 16 amino acids. The ends lost 5 bases at V and 6 bases at J; junction bases unmatched: 7. Germline V CDR1 and CDR2: SGHRS, YFSETQ. In DNA, the CDR3 is TGCGCCAGCAGTCGGGGACAGGGGGTGTCTAATTCACCCCTCCACTTT. Its translation is CASSRGQGVSNSPLHF.

This clonotype was seen ten or more times. V is TRBV6-1 and J is TRBJ2-7; 7 positions match TRBD1. The CDR3 runs to 13 residues. Germline CDR1 and CDR2: MNHNS and SASEGT. J was trimmed by 2 bases and V by 4 bases; bases with no gene match: 2. CDR3 amino acids: CASSVTGAYEQYV. The CDR3 DNA is TGTGCCAGCAGTGTTACAGGGGCCTACGAGCAGTACGTC.

This chain connects TRBV12-3 or TRBV12-4 to TRBJ1-6; no clear D. V lost 4 bases to trimming and J lost 9 bases, with 7 bases between them. The CDR3 is 12 amino acids. CDR3 bases: TGTGCCAGCAGTTGGCTTCCTTCACCCCTCCACTTT. As protein: CASSWLPSPLHF.

This clonotype was seen many times. The J gene is TRBJ2-7, the V gene TRBV7-9; D gene unclear. This CDR3 region has 12 residues. The V end was cut by 1 base, the J end by 8 bases, with 9 bases between. Per the germline V gene, CDR1 is SEHNR and CDR2 is FQNEAQ (reference sequence). The CDR3 coding sequence is TGTGCCAGCAGCTTAGGGCGTTATAAGCAGTACGTC. It codes for CASSLGRYKQYV.

There are a few counts of this clonotype. The gene calls are TRBV11-2 and TRBJ2-5; 9 nucleotides match TRBD2. V dropped 2 bases and J dropped 7; count of bases not matched to a gene: 20. The germline CDR1 and CDR2 sequences are SGHAT and FQNNGV. The CDR3 extends over 19 amino acids. The CDR3 spells CASSLYPPSPAGGVGTQYF. The CDR3 DNA sequence: TGTGCCAGCAGCTTATACCCCCCTAGTCCAGCGGGGGGTGTTGGGACCCAGTACTTC.

The CDR3 sequence is CASSYTSGLAETQYF. The CDR3 DNA reads as TGTGCCAGCAGCTACACCTCGGGACTAGCAGAGACCCAGTACTTC. The chain combines TRBV11-2 with TRBJ2-5; 9 bases map to TRBD2. The ends lost 4 bases at V and 4 bases at J; junction bases unmatched: 7. The CDR3 runs 15 residues. The germline gives CDR1 SGHAT, CDR2 FQNNGV.

This clonotype occurred a few times. The V and J genes are TRBV5-1 and TRBJ2-1, with a weak D call TRBD1 (5 bases). V dropped 4 bases and J dropped 3 bases, with 20 bases sitting between them. The CDR3 covers 17 residues. Germline V lookup: CDR1 SGHRS, CDR2 YFSETQ. The CDR3 is CASSPRVGVGLYNEQFF. As DNA, the CDR3 is TGCGCCAGCAGCCCTCGGGTAGGGGTGGGTCTCTACAATGAGCAGTTCTTC.

This clonotype was picked up a small number of times. The chain recombines TRBV7-9 with TRBJ2-7, with 11 bases matching TRBD2. Germline V CDR1 and CDR2: SEHNR, FQNEAQ (reference sequence). CDR3 length: 17 residues. V shed 7 bases and J 2 bases; nucleotides not matched to a gene: 13. The CDR3 is CASTSIGGGLAAYEQYF. The CDR3 DNA follows: TGTGCCAGCACCTCAATAGGGGGGGGACTAGCGGCCTACGAGCAGTACTTC.

Written as DNA, the CDR3 is TGCAGCGTTGTAGTGGCTCGGGATGGCTACACCTTC. Translated: CSVVVARDGYTF. The chain couples TRBV29-1 to TRBJ1-2; D is ambiguous. V lost 4 bases, J lost 6 bases, and 12 bases lay in between. This CDR3 comprises 12 residues. The germline V gene has CDR1 SQVTM and CDR2 ANQGSEA.

This clonotype was detected many times. The genes are TRBV7-3 and TRBJ1-2, with 11 bases lining up with TRBD1. This CDR3 spans 16 amino acids. Looked up from germline, CDR1 is SGHTA and CDR2 is FQGTGA. V lost 4 bases to trimming and J lost 5 bases; unmatched junction nucleotides: 9. CDR3 sequence: CASSSGQGAQGYGYTF. The CDR3 DNA follows: TGTGCCAGCAGCTCAGGACAGGGGGCGCAGGGTTATGGCTACACCTTC.

The chain links TRBV2 to TRBJ2-5; 7 bases map to TRBD1. Trimming took 5 bases from V and 5 from J; bases not matched to a gene: 5. CDR3 size: 13 residues. Germline CDR1 is SNHLY and CDR2 is FYNNEI. The CDR3 DNA sequence: TGTGCCAGCAGTATACAGGGGTTGGAGACCCAGTACTTC. Encoded protein: CASSIQGLETQYF.

The V gene is TRBV12-3 or TRBV12-4, the J gene TRBJ2-2; D gene uncertain. This CDR3 has 16 amino acids. The V end lost 2 bases, the J end lost 4 bases, and 14 bases lay between the germline ends. Written as DNA, the CDR3 is TGTGCCAGCAGTTTAAAGGGCTTCGTGAGCACCGGGGAGCTGTTTTTT. Protein: CASSLKGFVSTGELFF.

The V gene is TRBV4-3, the J gene TRBJ2-1, with a possible D match to TRBD2 (6 bases). Trimming cost V 1 base and J 6 bases, with 13 bases left between them. This CDR3 has 15 amino acids. Germline CDR1 LGHNA, CDR2 YSLEER. The CDR3 loop is CASSQVAGPINEQFF. In DNA form, the CDR3 reads TGCGCCAGCAGCCAAGTGGCGGGGCCCATCAATGAGCAGTTCTTC.

This clonotype showed up just a few times. The chain couples TRBV29-1 to TRBJ2-3; 12 nucleotides align to TRBD2. Germline V CDR1 and CDR2: SQVTM, ANQGSEA. The J segment lost 7 bases and the V segment lost 7 bases, leaving 9 bases of the junction unmatched. The CDR3 contains 14 residues. The CDR3 nucleotides are TGCAGCGCAGGACTAGCGGGGCCCCCGAATACGCAGTATTTT. Residues: CSAGLAGPPNTQYF.

The chain joins TRBV10-3 to TRBJ2-3; D not resolved. CDR3 length: 17 residues. Germline V gives CDR1 ENHRY, CDR2 SYGVKD. Trimming took 0 bases from V and 2 from J, leaving 15 bases between them. CDR3: CAISESILVKDTDTQYF. CDR3 nucleotides: TGTGCCATCAGTGAGTCGATACTCGTTAAGGACACAGATACGCAGTATTTT.

The chain joins TRBV5-1 to TRBJ2-1; 7 bases line up with TRBD1. The germline V gene encodes CDR1 SGHRS and CDR2 YFSETQ. This CDR3 has 16 residues. Trimming took 4 bases from V and 7 from J; bases not matched to a gene: 14. CDR3 bases: TGCGCCAGCAGCCTCCAGACAAGGACAGGCGGAAATGAGCAGTTCTTC. This gives the protein CASSLQTRTGGNEQFF.

The chain uses TRBV5-1 and TRBJ1-1; TRBD1 aligns across 7 bases. The junction had 6 bases not matched to a gene; V was cut back by 0 bases and J by 1 base. From germline, CDR1 is SGHRS and CDR2 YFSETQ. CDR3 length: 16 amino acids. The CDR3 region is CASSLGKQGWNTEAFF. CDR3 nucleotide sequence: TGCGCCAGCAGCTTGGGGAAACAGGGGTGGAACACTGAAGCTTTCTTT.

This chain links TRBV5-1 with TRBJ2-1; tentative D call: TRBD2 (7 bases). The CDR3 contains 16 residues. Germline V gene sequence: CDR1 SGHRS, CDR2 YFSETQ. The germline V and J ends were trimmed by 4 bases and 4 bases, with 18 bases remaining between them. Written as DNA, the CDR3 is TGCGCCAGCAGCGAGCAGGTCGGGGGGCGATACAATGAGCAGTTCTTC. Its translation: CASSEQVGGRYNEQFF.

This clonotype was detected only a few times. The V and J genes are TRBV5-1 and TRBJ2-7, with D perhaps TRBD2 (6 bases). The CDR3 covers 14 residues. V dropped 1 base and J dropped 0 bases, with 8 bases sitting between them. The germline CDR1 and CDR2 sequences are SGHRS and YFSETQ. CDR3 residues: CASSLTGSSYEQYV. Here the CDR3 DNA reads TGCGCCAGCAGCTTGACCGGGAGCTCCTACGAGCAGTACGTC.

This clonotype was seen many times. The chain combines TRBV27 with TRBJ1-3; D gene ambiguous. The germline V gene encodes CDR1 MNHEY and CDR2 SMNVEV (reference sequence). V lost 5 bases, J lost 0 bases, and 17 bases lay in between. The CDR3 is 17 residues long. The CDR3 region has the DNA TGTGCCAGCAGTCCGAGGGTAGGCGCCTCCTCTGGAAACACCATATATTTT. Protein sequence: CASSPRVGASSGNTIYF.

The chain combines TRBV6-2 or TRBV6-3 with TRBJ1-6; D is unresolved. CDR3 length equals 15 residues. In germline, CDR1 is MNHEY, CDR2 SVGEGT. Trimming left V 2 bases short and J 10 bases short, with 15 bases between. In DNA, the CDR3 is TGTGCCAGCAGTTACGACGGCGAAGGTTTGTCACCCCTCCACTTT. This encodes CASSYDGEGLSPLHF.

The gene calls are TRBV3-1 and TRBJ1-3, with D tentatively TRBD1 (5 bases). CDR1 and CDR2 (germline): LGHDT, YNNKEL (reference sequence). This CDR3 spans 17 amino acids. Trimming pared 0 bases from V and 1 base from J, leaving 13 bases between. The CDR3 spells CASSQDSAGWSGNTIYF. In DNA form, the CDR3 reads TGTGCCAGCAGCCAAGATTCCGCAGGGTGGTCTGGAAACACCATATATTTT.